This TCR beta chain was identified during a study of T cells in Graves' hyperthyroidism and ophthalmopathy. Overall study context: Before treatment of any kind, peripheral blood was taken at initial diagnosis.

From RNA transcripts, TCR beta CDR3 regions were amplified. When the TCR CDR3 underwent first-round RT-PCR, the HTBI primer set was used. TCRdb reprocessed the multiplex PCR reads via MiXCR and lists one record per CDR3 protein. This sample has approximately 330,000 distinct CDR3 sequences, with about 13% found just once. Each ophthalmopathy patient scored at least 3 on the Clinical Activity Score and at least 4 on NOSPECS grade, with duration under 3 months. CDR1 and CDR2 from the germline V gene are SGHKS and YYEKEE (reference sequence). V dropped 0 bases and J dropped 6; count of bases not matched to a gene: 3. The CDR3 covers 14 residues. This clonotype has a handful of counts.

The sequence came from a woman aged 40 to 50 with Graves' ophthalmopathy. The rearrangement uses TRBV5-5 and TRBJ2-3; 8 bases are shared with TRBD2. Sequencing input: blood. The CDR3: CASSLDGGADTQYF. The CDR3 DNA is TGTGCCAGCAGCTTGGACGGGGGGGCTGATACGCAGTATTTT.